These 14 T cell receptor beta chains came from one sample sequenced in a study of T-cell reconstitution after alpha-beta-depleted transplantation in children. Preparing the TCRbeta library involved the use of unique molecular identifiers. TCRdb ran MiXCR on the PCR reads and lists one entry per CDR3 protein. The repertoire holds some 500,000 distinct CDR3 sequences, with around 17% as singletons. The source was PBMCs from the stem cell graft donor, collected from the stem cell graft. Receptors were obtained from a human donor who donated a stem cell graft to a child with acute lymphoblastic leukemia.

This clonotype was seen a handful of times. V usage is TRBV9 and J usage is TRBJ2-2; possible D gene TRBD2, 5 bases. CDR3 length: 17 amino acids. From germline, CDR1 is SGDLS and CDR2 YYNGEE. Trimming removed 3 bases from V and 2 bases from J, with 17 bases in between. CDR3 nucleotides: TGTGCCAGCAGCGAGCACGGGATCCCACTTAACACCGGGGAGCTGTTTTTT. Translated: CASSEHGIPLNTGELFF. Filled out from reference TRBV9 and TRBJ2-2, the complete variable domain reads DSGVTQTPKHLITATGQRVTLRCSPRSGDLSVYWYQQSLDQGLQFLIQYYNGEERAKGNILERFSAQQFPDLHSELNLSSLELGDSALYFCASSEHGIPLNTGELFFGEGSRLTVL.

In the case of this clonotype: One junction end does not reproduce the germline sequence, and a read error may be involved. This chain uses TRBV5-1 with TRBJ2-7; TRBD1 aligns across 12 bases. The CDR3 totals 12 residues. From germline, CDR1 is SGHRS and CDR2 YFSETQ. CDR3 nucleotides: TGCGCCAGCAGCTTGGAAGGGACAGGGGGCGACTTC. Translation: CASSLEGTGGDF.

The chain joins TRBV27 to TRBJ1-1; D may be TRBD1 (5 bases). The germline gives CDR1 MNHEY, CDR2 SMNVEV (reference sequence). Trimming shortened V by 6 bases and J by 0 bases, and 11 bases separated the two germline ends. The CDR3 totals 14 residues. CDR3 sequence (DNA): TGTGCCAGCAGGGTGGGGGTTGTGAACACTGAAGCTTTCTTT. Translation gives CASRVGVVNTEAFF.

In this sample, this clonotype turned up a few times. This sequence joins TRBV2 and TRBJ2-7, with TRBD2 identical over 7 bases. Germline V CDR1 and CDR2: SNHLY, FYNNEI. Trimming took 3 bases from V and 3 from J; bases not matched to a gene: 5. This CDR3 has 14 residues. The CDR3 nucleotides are TGTGCCAGCAGTGACCCCGGGAGGAACTACGAGCAGTACTTC. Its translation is CASSDPGRNYEQYF.

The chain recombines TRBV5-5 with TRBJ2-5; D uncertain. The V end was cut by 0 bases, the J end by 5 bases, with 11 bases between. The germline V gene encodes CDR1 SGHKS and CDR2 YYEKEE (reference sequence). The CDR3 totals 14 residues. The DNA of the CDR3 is TGTGCCAGCAGCTTGGTATGGGTTGCGGAGACCCAGTACTTC. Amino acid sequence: CASSLVWVAETQYF.

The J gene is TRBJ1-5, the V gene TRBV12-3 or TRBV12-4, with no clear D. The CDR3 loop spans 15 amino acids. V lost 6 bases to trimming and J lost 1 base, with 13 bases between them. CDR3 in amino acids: CASSRDFRSNQPQHF. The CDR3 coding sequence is TGTGCCAGCAGCCGAGATTTTAGGAGCAATCAGCCCCAGCATTTT.

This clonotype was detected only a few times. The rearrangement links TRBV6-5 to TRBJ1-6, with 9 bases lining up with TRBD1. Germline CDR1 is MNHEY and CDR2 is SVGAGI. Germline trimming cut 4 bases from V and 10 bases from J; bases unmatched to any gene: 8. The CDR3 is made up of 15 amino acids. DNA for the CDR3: TGTGCCAGCAGTTGGGAGGGACAGGGCAAATCACCCCTCCACTTT. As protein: CASSWEGQGKSPLHF.

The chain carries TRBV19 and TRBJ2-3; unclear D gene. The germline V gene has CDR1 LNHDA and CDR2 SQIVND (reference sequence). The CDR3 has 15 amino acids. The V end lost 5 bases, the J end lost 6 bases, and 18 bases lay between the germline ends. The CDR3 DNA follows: TGTGCCAGTAGTCGAAGCGACCCAAGGATCGATACGCAGTATTTT. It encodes CASSRSDPRIDTQYF.

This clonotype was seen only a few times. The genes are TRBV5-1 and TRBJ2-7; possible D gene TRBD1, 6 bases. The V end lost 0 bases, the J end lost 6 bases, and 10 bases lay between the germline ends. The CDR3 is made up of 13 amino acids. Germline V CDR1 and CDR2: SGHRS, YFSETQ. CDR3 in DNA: TGCGCCAGCAGCTTGGTTGACAGGCCCGAGCAGTACTTC. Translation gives CASSLVDRPEQYF.

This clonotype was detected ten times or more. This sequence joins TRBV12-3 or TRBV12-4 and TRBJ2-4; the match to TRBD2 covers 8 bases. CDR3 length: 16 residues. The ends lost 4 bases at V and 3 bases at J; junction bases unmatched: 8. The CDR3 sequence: CASSSFLAGNKNIQYF. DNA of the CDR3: TGTGCCAGCAGTTCCTTTCTAGCGGGTAACAAAAACATTCAGTACTTC.

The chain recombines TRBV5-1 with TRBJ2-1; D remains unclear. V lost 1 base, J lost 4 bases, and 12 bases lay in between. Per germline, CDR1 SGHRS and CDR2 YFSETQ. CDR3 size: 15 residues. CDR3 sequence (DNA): TGCGCCAGCAGCTTGTTAACAATCGGGTACAATGAGCAGTTCTTC. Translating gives CASSLLTIGYNEQFF. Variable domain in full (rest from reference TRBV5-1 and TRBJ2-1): KAGVTQTPRYLIKTRGQQVTLSCSPISGHRSVSWYQQTPGQGLQFLFEYFSETQRNKGNFPGRFSGRQFSNSRSEMNVSTLELGDSALYLCASSLLTIGYNEQFFGPGTRLTVL.

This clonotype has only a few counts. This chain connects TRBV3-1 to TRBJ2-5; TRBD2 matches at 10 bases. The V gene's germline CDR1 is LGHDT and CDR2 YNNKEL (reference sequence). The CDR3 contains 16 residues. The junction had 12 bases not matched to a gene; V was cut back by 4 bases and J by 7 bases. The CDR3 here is CASSPVGLAGDGTQYF. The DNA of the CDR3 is TGTGCCAGCAGCCCGGTTGGGCTAGCGGGAGACGGGACCCAGTACTTC.

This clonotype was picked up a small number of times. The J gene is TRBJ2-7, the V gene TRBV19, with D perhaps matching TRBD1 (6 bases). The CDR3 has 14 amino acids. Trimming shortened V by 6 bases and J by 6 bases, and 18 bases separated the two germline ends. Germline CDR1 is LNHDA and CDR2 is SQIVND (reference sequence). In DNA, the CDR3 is TGTGCCAGTAGAGAGGCCCTACAGGGAACCGAGCAGTACTTC. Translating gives CASREALQGTEQYF.

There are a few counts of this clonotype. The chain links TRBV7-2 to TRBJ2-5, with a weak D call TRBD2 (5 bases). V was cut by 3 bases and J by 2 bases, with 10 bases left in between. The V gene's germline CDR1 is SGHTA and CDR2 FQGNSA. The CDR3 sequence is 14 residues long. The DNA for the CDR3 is TGTGCCAGCAGCTTTTCGCTAGCTCAAGAGACCCAGTACTTC. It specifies CASSFSLAQETQYF.